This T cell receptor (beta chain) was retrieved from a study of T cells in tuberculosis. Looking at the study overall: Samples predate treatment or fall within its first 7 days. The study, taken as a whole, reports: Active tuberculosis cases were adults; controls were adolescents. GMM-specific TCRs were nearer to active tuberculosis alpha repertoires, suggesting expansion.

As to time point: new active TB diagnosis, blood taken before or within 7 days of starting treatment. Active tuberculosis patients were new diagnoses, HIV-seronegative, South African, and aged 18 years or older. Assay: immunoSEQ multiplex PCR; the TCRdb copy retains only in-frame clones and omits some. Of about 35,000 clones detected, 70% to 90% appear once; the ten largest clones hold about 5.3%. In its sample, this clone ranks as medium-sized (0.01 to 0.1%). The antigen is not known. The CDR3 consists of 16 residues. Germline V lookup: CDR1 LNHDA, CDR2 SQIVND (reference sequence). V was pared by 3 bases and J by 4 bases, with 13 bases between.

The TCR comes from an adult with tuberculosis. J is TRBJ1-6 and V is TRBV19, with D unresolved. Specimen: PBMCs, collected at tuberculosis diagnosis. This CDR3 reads CASSIGPGDYNSPLHF. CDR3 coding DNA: TGTGCCAGTAGTATCGGTCCAGGCGATTATAATTCACCCCTCCACTTT.